These 25 T cell receptor beta chains share one sample of origin, sequenced in a study of CD8 T cells in ankylosing spondylitis. Study conclusions and caveats: Within ankylosing spondylitis blood, a TCR beta motif made up of seven to nine highly homologous variants appeared to be characteristic.

TCRdb fed the 5' RACE reads into MiXCR, producing one record per CDR3 protein. The table includes approximately 540,000 distinct CDR3 sequences, approximately 11% detected once. Their antigen targets remain unknown. Material for sequencing was blood, either unsorted or a sorted T cell fraction (not recorded which). These receptors came from a male donor with ankylosing spondylitis.

V gene TRBV4-2 combines with J gene TRBJ2-1; 12 nucleotides match TRBD2. CDR3 length: 19 amino acids. The J segment lost 3 bases and the V segment lost 4 bases, leaving 13 bases of the junction unmatched. Germline V CDR1 and CDR2: LGHNA, YNFKEQ. The chain's CDR3 is CASSPTSSGRAISYNEQFF. As DNA, the CDR3 is TGTGCCAGCAGCCCGACGTCTAGCGGGAGGGCCATTAGCTACAATGAGCAGTTCTTC.

This clonotype turned up a few times. The chain links TRBV20-1 to TRBJ2-3, with 8 bases matching TRBD2. Germline loops: CDR1 DFQATT, CDR2 SNEGSKA (reference sequence). The CDR3 consists of 16 residues. With 0 bases clipped from V and 0 bases from J, the junction kept 5 bases outside the gene matches. This CDR3 reads CSARDHQRGSTDTQYF. CDR3 coding DNA: TGCAGTGCTAGAGATCACCAGCGGGGGAGCACAGATACGCAGTATTTT.

This clonotype was seen only a few times. The J gene is TRBJ2-7, the V gene TRBV7-8; D perhaps matches TRBD2 (6 bases). The germline CDR1 and CDR2 sequences are SGHVS and FQNEAQ. Trimming pared 0 bases from V and 5 bases from J, leaving 11 bases between. This CDR3 contains 14 residues. The CDR3 coding sequence is TGTGCCAGCAGCTTAGCTCCTAGCGTCCACGAGCAGTACGTC. This translates into CASSLAPSVHEQYV.

This clonotype was observed a handful of times. The rearrangement links TRBV9 to TRBJ2-1; 9 bases agree with TRBD2. In germline, CDR1 is SGDLS, CDR2 YYNGEE. The CDR3 is made up of 16 amino acids. V gave up 3 bases and J gave up 0 bases; unmatched junction bases: 4. The CDR3 protein is CASSATSGYSYNEQFF. CDR3 bases: TGTGCCAGCAGCGCAACTAGCGGGTACTCCTACAATGAGCAGTTCTTC.

This clonotype came up many times. J is TRBJ2-5 and V is TRBV12-3 or TRBV12-4; TRBD2 agrees at 11 bases. After removal of 3 bases from V and 3 bases from J, the junction contained 0 bases not matched to a gene. The length of the CDR3 is 14 residues. The CDR3 DNA reads as TGTGCCAGCAGTTTGACTAGCGGGAAAGAGACCCAGTACTTC. Translating gives CASSLTSGKETQYF.

In this sample, this clonotype turned up many times. CDR3 coding DNA: TGTGCCAGCAGGGGACTGACTAGCGGGAGGGAGCAGTTCTTC. Translating gives CASRGLTSGREQFF. The rearrangement joins TRBV7-9 to TRBJ2-1; 13 bases match TRBD2. This CDR3 has 14 residues. With 6 bases clipped from V and 10 bases from J, the junction kept 6 bases outside the gene matches. Germline loops: CDR1 SEHNR, CDR2 FQNEAQ (reference sequence).

This clonotype was seen only a few times. V and J are TRBV9 and TRBJ1-5; D possibly corresponds to TRBD1 (5 bases). Germline loops: CDR1 SGDLS, CDR2 YYNGEE. With 2 bases removed from V and 3 bases from J, the gap between germline ends came to 12 bases. This CDR3 is 15 amino acids long. CDR3 DNA: TGTGCCAGCAGCGTGGGGGGAATGTACAATCAGCCCCAGCATTTT. Its translation: CASSVGGMYNQPQHF.

This clonotype appeared many times. V and J are TRBV20-1 and TRBJ2-1, with 11 positions matching TRBD2. This CDR3 spans 15 amino acids. V lost 3 bases to trimming and J lost 3 bases; unmatched junction nucleotides: 4. Per the germline V gene, CDR1 is DFQATT and CDR2 is SNEGSKA (reference sequence). This CDR3 reads CSASEGLAVYNEQFF. The CDR3 DNA sequence: TGCAGTGCTAGTGAGGGACTAGCGGTCTACAATGAGCAGTTCTTC.

Here the CDR3 reads CASRRGTGAAGVDEQFF. The DNA for the CDR3 is TGTGCCAGCAGAAGGGGGACAGGGGCCGCCGGTGTTGATGAGCAGTTCTTC. The gene calls are TRBV12-3 or TRBV12-4 and TRBJ2-1; 10 bases match TRBD1. The CDR3 is 17 amino acids. V lost 6 bases to trimming and J lost 8 bases; unmatched junction nucleotides: 16.

There are a few counts of this clonotype. The V call is TRBV20-1, the J call TRBJ1-1, with D uncertain. Trimming shortened V by 2 bases and J by 1 base, and 8 bases separated the two germline ends. The CDR3 is made up of 13 amino acids. Germline V gene sequence: CDR1 DFQATT, CDR2 SNEGSKA (reference sequence). CDR3 amino acids: CSARTDANTEAFF. The DNA for the CDR3 is TGCAGTGCTAGAACTGACGCGAACACTGAAGCTTTCTTT.

This clonotype was detected a few times. The rearrangement links TRBV5-1 to TRBJ2-7, with D unclear. Trimming left V 5 bases short and J 4 bases short, with 16 bases between. There are 14 residues in the CDR3. The germline CDR1 and CDR2 sequences are SGHRS and YFSETQ. CDR3 region: CASSLDSLGYEQYF. The CDR3 DNA reads as TGCGCCAGCAGTCTTGACTCCCTCGGGTACGAGCAGTACTTC.

This clonotype was counted between two and nine times. The chain employs TRBV20-1 and TRBJ2-2; the D is unclear. The germline gives CDR1 DFQATT, CDR2 SNEGSKA (reference sequence). V lost 6 bases and J 6 bases, leaving 14 bases between the germline ends. This CDR3 is 13 amino acids long. The CDR3 DNA reads as TGCAGTGCCAACCCTCTCTGGGCCGGGGAGCTGTTTTTT. Its translation is CSANPLWAGELFF.

The rearrangement uses TRBV6-6 and TRBJ2-2; weak D call: TRBD2 (5 bases). Per germline, CDR1 MNHNY and CDR2 SVGAGI (reference sequence). The CDR3 loop spans 13 amino acids. Trimming removed 5 bases at V and 5 bases at J, with 9 bases between. The CDR3 nucleotides read TGTGCCAGCAGTACCCTAGCTACCGGGGAGCTGTTTTTT. Amino acids: CASSTLATGELFF.

This clonotype was found a few times. The rearrangement links TRBV7-2 to TRBJ1-3; TRBD1 agrees at 9 bases. V was clipped by 10 bases and J by 1 base; unmatched bases: 8. Germline V gives CDR1 SGHTA, CDR2 FQGNSA. CDR3 length: 15 residues. DNA of the CDR3: TGTGCCACCCGTTTAGGACAGGGGTCTGGAAACACCATATATTTT. Its protein is CATRLGQGSGNTIYF.

This chain uses TRBV15 with TRBJ1-5; a possible D gene is TRBD1 (5 bases). This CDR3 comprises 15 residues. V lost 4 bases and J 9 bases, leaving 19 bases between the germline ends. Germline V gene sequence: CDR1 LNHNV, CDR2 YYDKDF (reference sequence). In nucleotides, the CDR3 is TGTGCCACCAGCATTGGGGGGACGTTTCGAGGGCCCCAGCATTTT. Translation: CATSIGGTFRGPQHF.

This clonotype was detected only a few times. This chain connects TRBV24-1 to TRBJ2-2; 11 nucleotides line up with TRBD2. The CDR3 spans 16 residues. The germline V gene has CDR1 KGHDR and CDR2 SFDVKD. J was trimmed by 7 bases and V by 8 bases; bases with no gene match: 11. CDR3 residues: CATKPTSGRGVGELFF. The CDR3 DNA follows: TGTGCCACCAAACCTACTAGCGGGAGAGGGGTCGGGGAGCTGTTTTTT.

A few counts support this clonotype. The CDR3 DNA follows: TGCGCCAGCAGCTTAGGTCTTTATACGCAGTATTTT. It is translated as CASSLGLYTQYF. The V call is TRBV5-1, the J call TRBJ2-3; D gene uncertain. The CDR3 is 12 amino acids. Germline CDR1 and CDR2: SGHRS and YFSETQ. The V gene lost 2 bases and the J gene lost 7 bases, with 8 bases spanning the gap.

The rearrangement joins TRBV12-3 or TRBV12-4 to TRBJ2-1, with TRBD2 matching over 7 bases. With V trimmed by 6 bases and J by 9 bases, 8 bases remained unmatched. This CDR3 comprises 13 residues. The CDR3 nucleotides read TGTGCCAGCAGCCCGGGGGGACGCGGTGAGCAGTTCTTC. Encoded protein: CASSPGGRGEQFF.

In this sample, this clonotype turned up a few times. The chain has TRBV20-1 and TRBJ2-4; D may be TRBD1 (5 bases). Germline CDR1 is DFQATT and CDR2 is SNEGSKA (reference sequence). The CDR3 has 15 amino acids. Trimming pared 0 bases from V and 9 bases from J, leaving 18 bases between. The CDR3 region has the DNA TGCAGTGCTAGAGATGAAAGGAGTTTTCAGGGCATTCAGTACTTC. Translation: CSARDERSFQGIQYF.

This clonotype was seen many times. CDR3 nucleotides: TGCGCCAGCAGCGGAGAACGGGGGCTGGATGGCTACACCTTC. It translates to CASSGERGLDGYTF. The chain employs TRBV5-1 and TRBJ1-2; tentative D call: TRBD1 (6 bases). This CDR3 contains 14 residues. The germline gives CDR1 SGHRS, CDR2 YFSETQ. The V and J ends lost 4 bases and 6 bases respectively, with 16 bases between them.

This clonotype has just a few counts. The genes are TRBV27 and TRBJ2-1; D call uncertain. CDR3 length: 13 amino acids. V lost 0 bases and J 11 bases, leaving 11 bases between the germline ends. Per germline, CDR1 MNHEY and CDR2 SMNVEV (reference sequence). CDR3 bases: TGTGCCAGCAGTTTATCGGTTGAAGGGAAGCAGTTCTTC. It yields the protein CASSLSVEGKQFF.

This clonotype was seen a few times. The CDR3 nucleotides read TGCGCCAGCAGCTTGGCACCGATCTCCTACAATGAGCAGTTCTTC. It translates to CASSLAPISYNEQFF. The rearrangement uses TRBV5-1 and TRBJ2-1; unclear D gene. Germline CDR1 SGHRS, CDR2 YFSETQ. This CDR3 is built from 15 residues. V was shortened by 0 bases and J by 0 bases, with 7 bases between the two germline ends.

The gene calls are TRBV7-2 and TRBJ2-2, with D possibly TRBD1 on 5 matching bases. The germline V gene encodes CDR1 SGHTA and CDR2 FQGNSA. V gave up 6 bases and J gave up 1 base, with 15 bases separating them. The CDR3 is made up of 16 amino acids. CDR3 amino acids: CASRFRRVGNTGELFF. For the CDR3, the DNA is TGTGCCAGCAGATTCCGCAGGGTGGGGAACACCGGGGAGCTGTTTTTT. The full variable domain, with the rest looked up from reference TRBV7-2 and TRBJ2-2, is GAGVSQSPSNKVTEKGKDVELRCDPISGHTALYWYRQSLGQGLEFLIYFQGNSAPDKSGLPSDRFSAERTGGSVSTLTIQRTQQEDSAVYLCASRFRRVGNTGELFFGEGSRLTVL.

This clonotype was detected a few times. This chain links TRBV20-1 with TRBJ2-1, with D perhaps matching TRBD1 (6 bases). The V end lost 5 bases, the J end lost 5 bases, and 13 bases lay between the germline ends. Germline values: CDR1 DFQATT, CDR2 SNEGSKA (reference sequence). The CDR3 extends over 13 amino acids. The CDR3, as DNA: TGCAGTGCTCCGGACAGAGTCAACAATGAGCAGTTCTTC. Translating gives CSAPDRVNNEQFF.

This clonotype was seen a few times. The V gene is TRBV11-2, the J gene TRBJ2-1, with 10 bases that match TRBD2. This CDR3 region has 16 residues. Germline V gene sequence: CDR1 SGHAT, CDR2 FQNNGV. Trimming removed 4 bases from V and 0 bases from J; junction bases left unmatched: 3. CDR3 loop: CASSYSGGSSYNEQFF. DNA of the CDR3: TGTGCCAGCAGCTATAGCGGGGGGAGCTCCTACAATGAGCAGTTCTTC.